The 8 T cell receptor beta chains reported below all come from one sample, sequenced in a study of identical twins. TCRdb recomputed calls from the 5' RACE reads with MiXCR, one row per CDR3 protein. Of 500,000 to 650,000 distinct CDR3 sequences in the sample, under 25% are singletons; the top ten hold about 0.48%. These sequences were also reported in another study, on yellow fever vaccine responses in identical twins.

The sample comprised CD4+ T cells sorted from blood. These receptor sequences come from a woman under 30 in good health.

Note on this clonotype: A much bigger clone sits one base away, suggesting this may be a read error. This CDR3 fails to terminate in the conserved phenylalanine or tryptophan, so it likely reflects a read error. V usage is TRBV7-3 and J usage is TRBJ2-1; TRBD2 might be the D (5 bases). V was trimmed by 5 bases and J by 2 bases, leaving 19 bases between them. Germline V CDR1 and CDR2: SGHTA, FQGTGA. The CDR3 extends over 17 amino acids. The CDR3, as DNA: TGTGCCAGCAGCCCGACCACCCTAGCAGATCCCTACAATGAGCAGTTCTTA. This codes for CASSPTTLADPYNEQFL.

Regarding this clonotype: A clone one base away is much larger, so this may be a read error. The chain carries TRBV2 and TRBJ2-1; a weak D match, TRBD2 (6 bases). This CDR3 has 18 amino acids. Germline values: CDR1 SNHLY, CDR2 FYNNEI. In DNA form, the CDR3 reads TGTGCCATCAGTTTTCCGCCAGTATGGGGGGTCTCCTACAATGAGCAGTTCTTC. It encodes CAISFPPVWGVSYNEQFF. The full variable domain, with the rest looked up from reference TRBV2 and TRBJ2-1, is EPEVTQTPSHQVTQMGQEVILRCVPISNHLYFYWYRQILGQKVEFLVSFYNNEISEKSEIFDDQFSVERPDGSNFTLKIRSTKLEDSAMYFCAISFPPVWGVSYNEQFFGPGTRLTVL.

The rearrangement uses TRBV27 and TRBJ2-4; no clear D gene. This CDR3 is built from 14 residues. Germline-derived CDR1 and CDR2 are MNHEY and SMNVEV (reference sequence). Trimming took 6 bases from V and 2 from J, leaving 11 bases between them. Here the CDR3 reads CASSPALTKNIQYF. The CDR3 bases are TGTGCCAGCAGCCCCGCGCTAACCAAAAACATTCAGTACTTC.

This clonotype was seen only a few times. This chain uses TRBV4-2 with TRBJ2-7; D not certain. Per germline, CDR1 LGHNA and CDR2 YNFKEQ. Trimming cost V 0 bases and J 2 bases, with 11 bases left between them. The length of the CDR3 is 15 residues. The CDR3 region has the DNA TGTGCCAGCAGCCAAGAACGGACGAGGCCCTACGAGCAGTACTTC. Its protein is CASSQERTRPYEQYF.

The rearrangement uses TRBV20-1 and TRBJ2-2; 11 bases align to TRBD1. The CDR3 is 15 amino acids. Germline V gene lookup returns CDR1 DFQATT and CDR2 SNEGSKA (reference sequence). With 4 bases clipped from V and 4 bases from J, the junction kept 5 bases outside the gene matches. The chain's CDR3 is CSATRTGGGTGELFF. CDR3 in DNA: TGCAGTGCTACCCGGACAGGGGGCGGCACCGGGGAGCTGTTTTTT.

V is TRBV24-1 and J is TRBJ2-3; 7 bases align to TRBD2. CDR1 is KGHDR and CDR2 is SFDVKD in the germline V gene. This CDR3 contains 15 residues. V shed 0 bases and J 4 bases; nucleotides not matched to a gene: 3. CDR3 bases: TGTGCCACCAGTGATTTGCCGGGGGGTCCAGATACGCAGTATTTT. This gives the protein CATSDLPGGPDTQYF.

This clonotype was found a few times. The V gene is TRBV2, the J gene TRBJ2-5; D uncertain. The CDR3 spans 16 residues. Germline V CDR1 and CDR2: SNHLY, FYNNEI. Trimming cost V 1 base and J 4 bases, with 16 bases left between them. CDR3 residues: CASSEGDRVLGETQYF. In DNA form, the CDR3 reads TGTGCCAGCAGTGAAGGAGATAGGGTACTTGGAGAGACCCAGTACTTC.

CDR3 nucleotide sequence: TGTGCCAGCTCACCGAACTACTACGAGCAGTACGTC. This translates into CASSPNYYEQYV. The V and J genes are TRBV18 and TRBJ2-7; D is unclear. Germline-derived CDR1 and CDR2 are KGHSH and LQKENI. The length of the CDR3 is 12 residues. The germline V and J ends were trimmed by 3 bases and 3 bases, with 6 bases remaining between them.